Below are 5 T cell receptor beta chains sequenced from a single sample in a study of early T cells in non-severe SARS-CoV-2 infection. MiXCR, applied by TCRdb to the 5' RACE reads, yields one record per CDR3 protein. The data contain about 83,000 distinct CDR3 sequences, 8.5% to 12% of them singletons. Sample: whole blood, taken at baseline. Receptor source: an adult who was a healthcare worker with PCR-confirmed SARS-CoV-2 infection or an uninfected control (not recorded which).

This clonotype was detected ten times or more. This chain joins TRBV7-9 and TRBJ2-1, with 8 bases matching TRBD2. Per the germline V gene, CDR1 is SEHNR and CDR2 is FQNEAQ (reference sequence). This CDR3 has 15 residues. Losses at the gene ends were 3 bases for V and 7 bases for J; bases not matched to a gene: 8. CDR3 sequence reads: CASSLGAGGRNEQFF. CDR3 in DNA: TGTGCCAGCAGCTTGGGCGCGGGAGGCCGAAATGAGCAGTTCTTC.

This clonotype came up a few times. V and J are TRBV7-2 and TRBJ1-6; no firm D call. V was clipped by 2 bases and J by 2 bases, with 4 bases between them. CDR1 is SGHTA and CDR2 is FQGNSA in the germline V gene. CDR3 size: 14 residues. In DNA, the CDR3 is TGTGCCAGCAGCTTACAGCCCTATAATTCACCCCTCCACTTT. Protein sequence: CASSLQPYNSPLHF.

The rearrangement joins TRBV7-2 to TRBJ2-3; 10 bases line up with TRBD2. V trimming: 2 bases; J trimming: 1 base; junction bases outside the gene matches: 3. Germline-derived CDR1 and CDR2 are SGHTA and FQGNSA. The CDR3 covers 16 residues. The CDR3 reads CASSLRGTSGTDTQYF. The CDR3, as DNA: TGTGCCAGCAGCTTAAGGGGGACTAGCGGCACAGATACGCAGTATTTT.

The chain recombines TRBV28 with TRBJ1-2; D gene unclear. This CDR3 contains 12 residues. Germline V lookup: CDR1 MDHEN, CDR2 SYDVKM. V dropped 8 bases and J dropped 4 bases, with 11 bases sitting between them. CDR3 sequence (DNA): TGTGCCAGCCACTACCAAACCTATGGCTACACCTTC. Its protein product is CASHYQTYGYTF.

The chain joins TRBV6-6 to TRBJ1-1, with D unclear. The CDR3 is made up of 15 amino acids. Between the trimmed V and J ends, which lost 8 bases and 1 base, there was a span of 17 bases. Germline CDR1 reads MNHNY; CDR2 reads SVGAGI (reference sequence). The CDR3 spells CASFSRDLGNTEAFF. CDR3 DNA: TGTGCCAGCTTTTCAAGAGATCTCGGGAACACTGAAGCTTTCTTT.